The text below deals with one T cell receptor delta chain. The protein TCRdb gives is from a much larger clone and does not agree with this DNA's translation at residue 3, likely a read error; the protein shown here comes from the DNA. Germline CDR1 GEAIGNYY, CDR2 EKD. The CDR3 has 18 residues. These data originate in a study of gamma-delta chains in newborns, infants, children. Whole-study context: Microbial exposure reportedly drives polyclonal innate γδ T cell expansion after birth.

TCRdb ran CATT on the reads. The table includes some 5,700 delta-chain clones, around 2.5% detected once. J is TRDJ3 and V is TRDV2; TRDD3 agrees at 12 bases. The clonotype originates from a child who was a newborn, infant or young child, either healthy, febrile or measles-vaccinated (not recorded which). The sample taken for sequencing was blood. In nucleotides, the CDR3 is TGTGCCCGTGACAGACTGGGGGATACCCCCTGGGACACCCGACAGATGTTTTTC. It encodes CARDRLGDTPWDTRQMFF.